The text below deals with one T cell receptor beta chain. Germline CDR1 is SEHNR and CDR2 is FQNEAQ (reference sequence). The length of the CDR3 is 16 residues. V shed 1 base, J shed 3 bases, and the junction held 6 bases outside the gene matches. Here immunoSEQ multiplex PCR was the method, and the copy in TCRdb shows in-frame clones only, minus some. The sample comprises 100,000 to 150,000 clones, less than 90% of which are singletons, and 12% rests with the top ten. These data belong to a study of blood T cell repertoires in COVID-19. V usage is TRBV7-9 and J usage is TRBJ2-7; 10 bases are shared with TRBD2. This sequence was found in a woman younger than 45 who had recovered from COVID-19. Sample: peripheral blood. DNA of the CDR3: TGTGCCAGCAGCTTAGTTCCTAGCGGGAGAAGCTACGAGCAGTACTTC. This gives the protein CASSLVPSGRSYEQYF. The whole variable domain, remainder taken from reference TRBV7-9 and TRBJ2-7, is DTGVSQNPRHKITKRGQNVTFRCDPISEHNRLYWYRQTLGQGPEFLTYFQNEAQLEKSRLLSDRFSAERPKGSFSTLEIQRTEQGDSAMYLCASSLVPSGRSYEQYFGPGTRLTVT.